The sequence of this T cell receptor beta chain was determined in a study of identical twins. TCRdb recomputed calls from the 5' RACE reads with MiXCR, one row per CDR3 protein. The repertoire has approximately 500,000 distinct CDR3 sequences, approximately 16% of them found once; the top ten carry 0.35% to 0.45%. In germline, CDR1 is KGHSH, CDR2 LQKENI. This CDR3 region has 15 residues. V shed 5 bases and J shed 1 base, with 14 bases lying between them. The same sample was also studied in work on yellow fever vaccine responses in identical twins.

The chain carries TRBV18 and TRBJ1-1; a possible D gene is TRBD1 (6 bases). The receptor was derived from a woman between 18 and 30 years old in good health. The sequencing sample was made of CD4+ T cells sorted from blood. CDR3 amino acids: CASSNRVLGNTEAFF. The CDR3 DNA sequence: TGTGCCAGCTCAAACAGGGTTTTGGGGAACACTGAAGCTTTCTTT.